This entry features one TCR beta chain sequence. The data originate from a study of OX40 agonist ivuxolimab in advanced cancers. The data were produced by immunoSEQ multiplex PCR, yet TCRdb's version contains in-frame clones alone and is incomplete. The sample contains fewer than 80,000 clones, roughly 87% of which appear only once. With V trimmed by 2 bases and J by 2 bases, 5 bases remained unmatched. The CDR3 covers 15 residues. CDR1 and CDR2 (germline): SNHLY, FYNNEI. The sample in question was CD4+ or CD8+ T cells sorted from blood, obtained in a trial of the OX40 agonist ivuxolimab. V gene TRBV2 combines with J gene TRBJ2-7, with 8 bases that match TRBD1. This TCR derives from an adult with an advanced solid tumor such as melanoma, head and neck, liver or kidney cancer. DNA for the CDR3: TGTGCCAGCAGTGAATTAGGACAGGGACCCTACGAGCAGTACTTC. It specifies CASSELGQGPYEQYF.